This T cell receptor (beta chain) was captured in a study of PD-L1 blockade in urothelial cancer. Study information: Each participant's history included 0 to 3 prior chemotherapy regimens. At 3 weeks (second dose) and 6 weeks after starting treatment, blood was analyzed.

Trimming removed 0 bases from V and 4 bases from J, with 17 bases in between. The germline V gene has CDR1 SGHDN and CDR2 FVKESK. There are 17 residues in the CDR3. The study collected 1 to 8 samples per patient, pretreatment and on-treatment. Measured with immunoSEQ multiplex PCR; TCRdb has only the in-frame clones, and not every one. The sample has fewer than 30,000 clones; around 82% are singletons. The receptor comes from a man between 65 and 79 years old with urothelial cancer. This specimen consisted of PBMCs, obtained around atezolizumab (anti-PD-L1) treatment. The chain couples TRBV14 to TRBJ2-3; D possibly corresponds to TRBD1 (6 bases). The CDR3, as DNA: TGTGCCAGCAGCCAAGATCCCCCAGGGGTAGGGGCAGATACGCAGTATTTT. Encoded protein: CASSQDPPGVGADTQYF.